Sequencing of this T cell receptor beta chain was carried out in a study of monozygotic twins with inflammatory bowel disease. Germline CDR1 reads SGHRS; CDR2 reads YFSETQ. The length of the CDR3 is 16 residues. From the 5' RACE reads, TCRdb lists one entry per CDR3 protein and no DNA. The sample data list about 300,000 distinct CDR3 sequences. V and J are TRBV5-1 and TRBJ2-3; TCRdb outputs TRBD1, but without DNA this stays unchecked. The specimen sequenced was blood. The sequence was collected from a human donor with ulcerative colitis or Crohn's disease, or a healthy co-twin of an affected twin (not recorded which). The CDR3 sequence is CASSLEAVGGTDTQYF.